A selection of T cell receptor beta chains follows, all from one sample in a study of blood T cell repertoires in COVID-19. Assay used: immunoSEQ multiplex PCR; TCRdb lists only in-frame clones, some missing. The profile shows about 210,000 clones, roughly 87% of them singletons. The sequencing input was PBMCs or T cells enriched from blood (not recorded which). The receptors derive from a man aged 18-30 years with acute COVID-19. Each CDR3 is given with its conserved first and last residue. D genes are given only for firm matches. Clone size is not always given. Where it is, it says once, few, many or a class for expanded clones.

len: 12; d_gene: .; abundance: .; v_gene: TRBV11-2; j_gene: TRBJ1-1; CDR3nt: TGTGCCAGCAGCGAAACAGGTACTGAAGCTTTCTTT; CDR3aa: CASSETGTEAFF
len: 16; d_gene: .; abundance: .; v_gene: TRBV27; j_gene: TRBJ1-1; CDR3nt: TGTGCCAGCAGCGAAGGCCGGGGGGGGCGGATTTCATGGGCTTTCTTT; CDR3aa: CASSEGRGGRISWAFF
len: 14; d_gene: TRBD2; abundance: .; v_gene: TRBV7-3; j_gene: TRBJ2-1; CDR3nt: TGTGCCAGCAGCTCCGGGACTAGCGGCAATGAGCAGTTCTTC; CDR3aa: CASSSGTSGNEQFF
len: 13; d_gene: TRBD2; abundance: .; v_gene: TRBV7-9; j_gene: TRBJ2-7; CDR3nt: TGTGCCAGCAGCGGGGGACTAGCCGACGAGCAGTACTTC; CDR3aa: CASSGGLADEQYF
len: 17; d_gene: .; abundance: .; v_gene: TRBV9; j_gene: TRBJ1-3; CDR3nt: TGTGCCAGCAGCGTAGCAGGGGACCTTTACTCTGGAAACACCATATATTTT; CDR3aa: CASSVAGDLYSGNTIYF
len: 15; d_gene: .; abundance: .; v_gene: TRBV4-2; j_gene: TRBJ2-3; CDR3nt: TGTGCCAGCAGCCAAGTGGAGGGTCTGACAGATACGCAGTATTTT; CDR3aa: CASSQVEGLTDTQYF
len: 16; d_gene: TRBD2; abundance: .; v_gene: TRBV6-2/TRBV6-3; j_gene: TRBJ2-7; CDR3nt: TGTGCCAGCAGTTACCCGGCCGGGAGGCACTCCTACGAGCAGTACTTC; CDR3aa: CASSYPAGRHSYEQYF
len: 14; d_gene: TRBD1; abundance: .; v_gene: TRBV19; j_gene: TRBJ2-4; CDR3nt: TGTGCCAGTACCCCCGGGACAGCAGTAAACATTCAGTACTTC; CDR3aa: CASTPGTAVNIQYF
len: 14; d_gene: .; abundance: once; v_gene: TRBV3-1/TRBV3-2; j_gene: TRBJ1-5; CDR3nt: TGTGCCAGCAGCCACGGAGGGGGGGGTCAGCCCCAGCATTTT; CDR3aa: CASSHGGGGQPQHF
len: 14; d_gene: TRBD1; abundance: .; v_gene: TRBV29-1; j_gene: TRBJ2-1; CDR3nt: TGCAGCGCTTCTACAGGGGCAGCTTACAATGAGCAGTTCTTC; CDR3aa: CSASTGAAYNEQFF
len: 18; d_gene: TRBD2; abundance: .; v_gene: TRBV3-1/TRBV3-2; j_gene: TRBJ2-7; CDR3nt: TGTGCCAGCAGCCAAGCCCTAGGGCTAGCGGGAGGCTACTACGAGCAGTACTTC; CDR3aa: CASSQALGLAGGYYEQYF
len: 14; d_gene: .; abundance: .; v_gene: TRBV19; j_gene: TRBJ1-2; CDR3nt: TGTGCCAGTAGTATGGGAGGGGTTGACTATGGCTACACCTTC; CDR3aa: CASSMGGVDYGYTF
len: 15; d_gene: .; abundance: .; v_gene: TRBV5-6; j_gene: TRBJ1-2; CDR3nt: TGTGCCAGCAGCCAGAGATCTACAGGGACATATGGCTACACCTTC; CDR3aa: CASSQRSTGTYGYTF
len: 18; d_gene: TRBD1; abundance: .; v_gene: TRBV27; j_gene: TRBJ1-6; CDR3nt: TGTGCCAGCAGTTTAATTGTACGGGGCAGGGGGACCGATTCACCCCTCCACTTT; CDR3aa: CASSLIVRGRGTDSPLHF
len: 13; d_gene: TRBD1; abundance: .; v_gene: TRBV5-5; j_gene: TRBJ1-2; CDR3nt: TGTGCCAGCAGTCAGGACAGGAACTATGGCTACACCTTC; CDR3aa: CASSQDRNYGYTF
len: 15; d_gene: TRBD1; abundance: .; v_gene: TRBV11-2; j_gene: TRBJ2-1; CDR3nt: TGTGCCAGCAGCTCCTTGGACAGGGGGCGCGGTGAGCAGTTCTTC; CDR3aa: CASSSLDRGRGEQFF
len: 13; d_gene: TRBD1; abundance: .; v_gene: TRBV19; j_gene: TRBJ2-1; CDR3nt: TGTGCCAGTTCCCCCAAGGGGGCTAATGAGCAGTTCTTC; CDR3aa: CASSPKGANEQFF
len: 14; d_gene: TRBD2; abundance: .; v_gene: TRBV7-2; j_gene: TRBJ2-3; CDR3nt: TGTGCCAGCAGCCCAAGCGGGGACACAGATACGCAGTATTTT; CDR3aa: CASSPSGDTDTQYF
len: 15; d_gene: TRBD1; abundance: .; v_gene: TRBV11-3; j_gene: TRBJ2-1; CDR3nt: TGTGCCAGCACCGATGAGGGGGCGTCCTACAATGAGCAGTTCTTC; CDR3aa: CASTDEGASYNEQFF
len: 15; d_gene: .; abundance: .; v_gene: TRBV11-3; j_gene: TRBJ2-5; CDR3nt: TGTGCCAGCAGGCCGACTTCGGGAGCACGGGAGACCCAGTACTTC; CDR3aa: CASRPTSGARETQYF
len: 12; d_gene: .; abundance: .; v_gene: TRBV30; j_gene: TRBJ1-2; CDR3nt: TGTGCCTGGAGTCACAGTAACTATGGCTACACCTTC; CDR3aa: CAWSHSNYGYTF
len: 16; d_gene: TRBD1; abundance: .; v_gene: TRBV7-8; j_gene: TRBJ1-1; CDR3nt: TGTGCCAGCAGCTTAGGCGCCGGGACAGTGAACACTGAAGCTTTCTTT; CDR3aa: CASSLGAGTVNTEAFF
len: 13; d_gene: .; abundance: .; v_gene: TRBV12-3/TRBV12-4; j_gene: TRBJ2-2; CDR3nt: TGTGCCAGCAGCCAACATATCACCGGGGAGCTGTTTTTT; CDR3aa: CASSQHITGELFF
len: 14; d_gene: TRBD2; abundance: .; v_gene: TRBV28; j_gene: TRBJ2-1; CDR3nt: TGTGCCAGCAGTCCTTGGACTAGCAGCCATGAGCAGTTCTTC; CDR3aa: CASSPWTSSHEQFF
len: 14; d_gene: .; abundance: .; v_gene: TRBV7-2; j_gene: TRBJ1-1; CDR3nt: TGTGCCAGCAGCTTCAAGCAGGGGAGTGCTGAAGCTTTCTTT; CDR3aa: CASSFKQGSAEAFF
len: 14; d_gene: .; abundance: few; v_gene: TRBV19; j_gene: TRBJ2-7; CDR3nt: TGTGCCAGTAGTCTCGGGGGGCAGCTCTACGAGCAGTACTTC; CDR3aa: CASSLGGQLYEQYF
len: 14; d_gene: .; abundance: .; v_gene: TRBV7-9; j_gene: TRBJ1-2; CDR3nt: TGTGCCAGCAGCACCAGCACAGGGAACTATGGCTACACCTTC; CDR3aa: CASSTSTGNYGYTF
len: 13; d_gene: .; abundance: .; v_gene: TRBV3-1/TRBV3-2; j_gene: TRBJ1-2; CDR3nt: TGTGCCAGCAGCCAAGAAGAGGTCTATGGCTACACCTTC; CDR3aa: CASSQEEVYGYTF
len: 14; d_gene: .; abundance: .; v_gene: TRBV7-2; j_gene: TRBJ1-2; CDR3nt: TGTGCCAGCAGCTTAGTAGGAGAGAACTATGGCTACACCTTC; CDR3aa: CASSLVGENYGYTF
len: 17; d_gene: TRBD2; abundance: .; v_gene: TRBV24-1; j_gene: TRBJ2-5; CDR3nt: TGTGCCACCAGTGCAGGGGGGTACGGACTAGCGTCGGGGACCCAGTACTTC; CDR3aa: CATSAGGYGLASGTQYF
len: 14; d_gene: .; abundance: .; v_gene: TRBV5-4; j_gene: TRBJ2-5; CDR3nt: TGTGCCAGCAGCTTTGATAGGGCGGGGGAGACCCAGTACTTC; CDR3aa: CASSFDRAGETQYF
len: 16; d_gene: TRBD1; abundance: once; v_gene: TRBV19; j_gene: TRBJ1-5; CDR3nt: TGTGCCAGTAGTACTGGGGACAGGGGCGCCAATCAGCCCCAGCATTTT; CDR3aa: CASSTGDRGANQPQHF
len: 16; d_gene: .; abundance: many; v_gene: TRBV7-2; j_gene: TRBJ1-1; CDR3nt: TGTGCCAGCAGCTTAGGCGGAGCCGGCACCGACACTGAAGCTTTCTTT; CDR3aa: CASSLGGAGTDTEAFF
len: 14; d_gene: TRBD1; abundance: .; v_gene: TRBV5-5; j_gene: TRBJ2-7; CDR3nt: TGTGCCAGCAGCCTCCGGGACAGGGACTACGAGCAGTACTTC; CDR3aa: CASSLRDRDYEQYF
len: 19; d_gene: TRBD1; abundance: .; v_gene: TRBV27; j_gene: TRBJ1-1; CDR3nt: TGTGCCAGCAGTTTATCGAATTCCGTAAACGACAGGGGAGGAACTGAAGCTTTCTTT; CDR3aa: CASSLSNSVNDRGGTEAFF
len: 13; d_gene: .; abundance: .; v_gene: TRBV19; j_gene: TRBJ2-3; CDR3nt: TGTGCCAGTAGTATCCCTACAGAGGATACGCAGTATTTT; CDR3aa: CASSIPTEDTQYF
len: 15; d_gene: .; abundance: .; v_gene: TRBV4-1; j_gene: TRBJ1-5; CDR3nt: TGCGCCAGCAGCCAAGATTTAACAGGCGGTCAGCCCCAGCATTTT; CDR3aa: CASSQDLTGGQPQHF
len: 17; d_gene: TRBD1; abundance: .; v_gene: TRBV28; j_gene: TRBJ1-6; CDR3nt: TGTGCCAGCACCCGCGGGGACAGGGGGCAGTTTGGTTCACCCCTCCACTTT; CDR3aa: CASTRGDRGQFGSPLHF
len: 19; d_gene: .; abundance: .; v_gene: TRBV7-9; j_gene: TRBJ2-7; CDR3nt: TGTGCCAGCAGTTATAGGGCGGGAAAAGGGTTCGGGATCTCCTACGAGCAGTACTTC; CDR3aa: CASSYRAGKGFGISYEQYF
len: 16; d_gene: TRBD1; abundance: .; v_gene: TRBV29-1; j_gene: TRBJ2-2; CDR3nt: TGCAGCGTTGAAGCCGGGACAGGGGGCCTATCCGGGGAGCTGTTTTTT; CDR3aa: CSVEAGTGGLSGELFF
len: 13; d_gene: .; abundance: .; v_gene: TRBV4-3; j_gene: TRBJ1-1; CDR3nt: TGCGCCAGCAGCCAACGGTCAGGGGAGGGAGCTTTCTTT; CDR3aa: CASSQRSGEGAFF
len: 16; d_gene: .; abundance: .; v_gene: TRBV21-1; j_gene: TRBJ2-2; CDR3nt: TGTGCCAGCAGCCTCAGCGGGGCGGTGGGAACCGGGGAGCTGTTTTTT; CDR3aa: CASSLSGAVGTGELFF
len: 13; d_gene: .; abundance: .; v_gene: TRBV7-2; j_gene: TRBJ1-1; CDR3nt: TGTGCCAGCAGGGAGGGGATGAACACTGAAGCTTTCTTT; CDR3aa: CASREGMNTEAFF
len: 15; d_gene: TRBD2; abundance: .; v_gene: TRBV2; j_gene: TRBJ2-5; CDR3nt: TGTGCCAGCAGTGATGGGACTAGGTTGAAAGAGACCCAGTACTTC; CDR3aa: CASSDGTRLKETQYF
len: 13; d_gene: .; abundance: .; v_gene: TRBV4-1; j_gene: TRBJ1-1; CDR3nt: TGCGCCAGCAGCCCACCCAGGAACACTGAAGCTTTCTTT; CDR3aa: CASSPPRNTEAFF
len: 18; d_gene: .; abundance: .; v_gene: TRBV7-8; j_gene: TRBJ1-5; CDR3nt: TGTGCCAGCAGCCACAGGGCTCCAACTGTTTATAGCAATCAGCCCCAGCATTTT; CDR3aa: CASSHRAPTVYSNQPQHF
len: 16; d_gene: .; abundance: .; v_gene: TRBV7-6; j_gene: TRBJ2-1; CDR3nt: TGTGCCAGCAGCTTAGAGTTCGGTGGGGGGAATAATGAGCAGTTCTTC; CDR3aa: CASSLEFGGGNNEQFF
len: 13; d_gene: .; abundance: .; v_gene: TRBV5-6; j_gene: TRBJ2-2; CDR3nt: TGTGCCAGCAGCCGAGGGCAGACCGGGGAGCTGTTTTTT; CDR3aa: CASSRGQTGELFF
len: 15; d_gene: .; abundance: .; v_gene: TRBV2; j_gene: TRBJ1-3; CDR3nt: TGTGCCAGCAGTGAGAGTGATTTCTCTGGAAACACCATATATTTT; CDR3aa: CASSESDFSGNTIYF
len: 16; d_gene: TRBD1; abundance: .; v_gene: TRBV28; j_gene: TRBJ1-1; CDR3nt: TGTGCCAGCAGTTCCACAGGGGGCGTTAGGAACACTGAAGCTTTCTTT; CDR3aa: CASSSTGGVRNTEAFF
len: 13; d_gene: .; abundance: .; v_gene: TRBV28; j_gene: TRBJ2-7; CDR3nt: TGTGCCAGCAGTTTACCCAGCTCCTACGAGCAGTACTTC; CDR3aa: CASSLPSSYEQYF
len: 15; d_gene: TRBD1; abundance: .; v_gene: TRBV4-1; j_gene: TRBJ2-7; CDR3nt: TGCGCCAGCAGCCAAGGAAGGGGAGACAGGGGCGAGCAGTACTTC; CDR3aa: CASSQGRGDRGEQYF
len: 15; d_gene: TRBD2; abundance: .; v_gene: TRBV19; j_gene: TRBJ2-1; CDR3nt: TGTGCCAGTTCCACCAGCGGGAGCGGTTACAATGAGCAGTTCTTC; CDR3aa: CASSTSGSGYNEQFF
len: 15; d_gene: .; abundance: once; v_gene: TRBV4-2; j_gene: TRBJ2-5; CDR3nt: TGTGCCAGCAGCCAAGCGGACAGAGACAAAGAGACCCAGTACTTC; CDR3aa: CASSQADRDKETQYF
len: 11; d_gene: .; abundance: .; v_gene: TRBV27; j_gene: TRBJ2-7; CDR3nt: TGTGCCAGCAGCCTGGAGGAAAAGCAGTACTTC; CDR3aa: CASSLEEKQYF
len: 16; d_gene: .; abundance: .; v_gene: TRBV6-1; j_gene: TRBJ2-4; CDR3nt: TGTGCCAGCAGTGACACTGGTGGGGGGGCCAAAAACATTCAGTACTTC; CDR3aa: CASSDTGGGAKNIQYF
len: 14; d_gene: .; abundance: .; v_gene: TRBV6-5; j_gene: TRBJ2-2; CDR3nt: TGTGCCAGCAGAAGCGGTCCCCGTGACGGGGAGCTGTTTTTT; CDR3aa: CASRSGPRDGELFF
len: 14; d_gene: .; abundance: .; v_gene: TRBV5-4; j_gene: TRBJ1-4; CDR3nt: TGTGCCAGCAGCTTCCGGGACATAAATGAAAAACTGTTTTTT; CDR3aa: CASSFRDINEKLFF
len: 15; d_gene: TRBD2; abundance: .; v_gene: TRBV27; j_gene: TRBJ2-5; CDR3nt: TGTGCCAGCAGAGGACCTAGCGGGAACCAAGAGACCCAGTACTTC; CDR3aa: CASRGPSGNQETQYF
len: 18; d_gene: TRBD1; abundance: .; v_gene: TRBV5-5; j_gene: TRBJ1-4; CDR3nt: TGTGCCAGCAGCTTGGGGTTCCAGGGGGCGCGAGGATTAGAAAAACTGTTTTTT; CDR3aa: CASSLGFQGARGLEKLFF